This TCR beta chain comes out of a study of OX40 agonist ivuxolimab in advanced cancers. The germline V gene has CDR1 MNHEY and CDR2 SVGAGI. The CDR3 covers 16 residues. The V gene end was trimmed by 0 bases and the J gene end by 6 bases; junction bases not matched to a gene: 9. Only in-frame clones appear in the TCRdb table, and some are missing; sequencing was by immunoSEQ multiplex PCR. The sample includes 70,000 or so clones, roughly 92% of them seen just once. The rearrangement joins TRBV6-5 to TRBJ2-7, with 9 bases identical to TRBD1. This TCR was sampled from an adult with an advanced solid tumor such as melanoma, head and neck, liver or kidney cancer. Specimen: CD4+ or CD8+ T cells sorted from blood, collected in a trial of the OX40 agonist ivuxolimab. As DNA, the CDR3 is TGTGCCAGCAGTTACTCTTTAGGGGGACAGGGTAGCGAGCAGTACTTC. It translates to CASSYSLGGQGSEQYF.